This TCR beta chain was recorded in a study of blood T cell repertoires in COVID-19. Study-wide background: The United States, Italy and Spain supplied acute and convalescent COVID-19 samples.

Source study methods: Cell counts per sample came from amplifying reference gene primers. Sequencing used immunoSEQ multiplex PCR; TCRdb keeps in-frame clones, though not all of them. The DNA gave D and trimming, while V, J and clone size come from that table. The sample lists tens of thousands of clones, about 88% occurring once. The count of this clone is one. The germline V gene encodes CDR1 SGHTA and CDR2 FQGTGA. The junction had 15 bases not matched to a gene; V was cut back by 2 bases and J by 10 bases. The CDR3 extends over 16 amino acids. The chain has TRBV7-3 and TRBJ1-1; 8 bases map to TRBD1. The sequencing sample was made of peripheral blood. This clonotype was obtained from a man in his fifties or sixties with acute or convalescent COVID-19. As DNA, the CDR3 is TGTGCCAGCAGCTTAGACCCTTCAGGGGGCGCGAAGGGAGCTTTCTTT. Its protein product is CASSLDPSGGAKGAFF.